The 22 T cell receptor beta chains listed next were all sequenced from one sample in a study of shared clonotypes between healthy human individuals. The data were produced by immunoSEQ multiplex PCR, yet TCRdb's version contains in-frame clones alone and is incomplete. The sample includes about 2.3 million clones, around 90% of them seen just once. The sample was naive CD4+ T cells from PBMCs. Subset noted: CD45RA+ positively selected. These receptor sequences come from a man aged 18 to 35 in good health. Some clones in this sample may be carry-over from other donors' samples.

V gene TRBV30 combines with J gene TRBJ1-2, with D unclear. CDR1 is GTSNPN, CDR2 SVGIG, per germline (reference sequence). The CDR3 runs to 16 residues. Trimming removed 1 base from V and 2 bases from J, with 17 bases in between. CDR3 residues: CAWSALVVGSNYGYTF. The CDR3 DNA reads as TGTGCCTGGAGTGCCCTAGTGGTGGGTTCGAACTATGGCTACACCTTC.

Comment on this clone: Within the sample, other DNA sequences also encode this same CDR3. The V call is TRBV30, the J call TRBJ2-7; weak D call: TRBD2 (6 bases). CDR1 and CDR2 from the germline V gene are GTSNPN and SVGIG (reference sequence). The V end lost 0 bases, the J end lost 4 bases, and 7 bases lay between the germline ends. CDR3 length: 12 residues. CDR3 loop: CAWSVRGYEQYF. The CDR3, as DNA: TGTGCCTGGAGTGTACGGGGGTACGAGCAGTACTTC.

The chain joins TRBV29-1 to TRBJ2-2; D remains unclear. The germline V gene encodes CDR1 SQVTM and CDR2 ANQGSEA. The CDR3 totals 13 residues. V gave up 2 bases and J gave up 7 bases, with 11 bases separating them. The CDR3 spells CSVESGYDGELFF. The CDR3 DNA is TGCAGCGTTGAAAGTGGGTACGACGGGGAGCTGTTTTTT.

The genes are TRBV7-8 and TRBJ1-2, with D possibly matching TRBD1 (6 bases). The CDR3 has 14 amino acids. CDR1 is SGHVS, CDR2 FQNEAQ, per germline. Trimming removed 0 bases from V and 7 bases from J, with 12 bases in between. CDR3 nucleotides: TGTGCCAGCAGCTTAGCCCACAGGGAGGGTGGCTACACCTTC. Translation: CASSLAHREGGYTF.

The genes are TRBV28 and TRBJ1-5, with D tentatively TRBD1 (5 bases). CDR1 is MDHEN and CDR2 is SYDVKM in the germline V gene. The V gene lost 11 bases and the J gene lost 0 bases, with 11 bases spanning the gap. The CDR3 covers 13 residues. CDR3 residues: CAGGGYSNQPQHF. The CDR3 DNA sequence: TGTGCCGGGGGTGGATATAGCAATCAGCCCCAGCATTTT.

The J gene is TRBJ1-1, the V gene TRBV28; possible D gene TRBD1, 5 bases. Trimming pared 4 bases from V and 4 bases from J, leaving 16 bases between. The CDR3 has 15 amino acids. Germline CDR1 is MDHEN and CDR2 is SYDVKM. The DNA for the CDR3 is TGTGCCAGCAGTTCCCCGGGACGCTTAATCACTGAAGCTTTCTTT. Translating it yields CASSSPGRLITEAFF.

J is TRBJ1-1 and V is TRBV6-6, with a tentative D call TRBD1 (5 bases). V was clipped by 6 bases and J by 4 bases, with 12 bases between them. CDR1 is MNHNY and CDR2 is SVGAGI in the germline V gene (reference sequence). The CDR3 totals 13 residues. In nucleotides, the CDR3 is TGTGCCAGCAGACCCGACAGTGGCACTGAAGCTTTCTTT. This codes for CASRPDSGTEAFF.

The CDR3 loop is CASSLGQTRRGYTF. CDR3 nucleotide sequence: TGCGCCAGCAGCTTGGGACAAACACGCAGGGGCTACACCTTC. This chain links TRBV5-1 with TRBJ1-2; D unclear. The CDR3 is 14 amino acids. CDR1 SGHRS and CDR2 YFSETQ come from the germline V gene. Trimming pared 0 bases from V and 8 bases from J, leaving 14 bases between.

The chain links TRBV9 to TRBJ2-7; D gene ambiguous. This CDR3 has 14 residues. Trimming pared 3 bases from V and 2 bases from J, leaving 12 bases between. Germline-derived CDR1 and CDR2 are SGDLS and YYNGEE. The CDR3 here is CASSARADTYEQYF. For the CDR3, the DNA is TGTGCCAGCAGCGCTCGGGCGGATACCTACGAGCAGTACTTC.

The chain links TRBV27 to TRBJ2-7; weak D call: TRBD1 (6 bases). There are 14 residues in the CDR3. Trimming removed 5 bases at V and 3 bases at J, with 14 bases between. CDR1 MNHEY and CDR2 SMNVEV come from the germline V gene (reference sequence). The CDR3 sequence: CASSPGTYRYEQYF. DNA of the CDR3: TGTGCCAGCAGTCCTGGGACATACCGCTACGAGCAGTACTTC.

This CDR3 is CASSFLVQGPNTEAFF. In DNA, the CDR3 is TGCGCCAGCAGCTTTCTCGTCCAGGGCCCGAACACTGAAGCTTTCTTT. The chain combines TRBV5-1 with TRBJ1-1; TRBD1 is a possible D gene (5 bases). The V end lost 2 bases, the J end lost 1 base, and 15 bases lay between the germline ends. Per germline, CDR1 SGHRS and CDR2 YFSETQ. CDR3 size: 16 residues.

The rearrangement links TRBV25-1 to TRBJ1-2, with D perhaps TRBD1 (6 bases). The CDR3 spans 16 residues. V was shortened by 4 bases and J by 4 bases, with 19 bases between the two germline ends. Germline lookup yields CDR1 MGHDK and CDR2 SYGVNS. The CDR3 loop is CASSGDAGATIYGYTF. The DNA for the CDR3 is TGTGCCAGCAGTGGGGATGCAGGGGCGACGATCTATGGCTACACCTTC.

Details on this clone: The same CDR3 can be traced to other DNA sequences in this sample. The rearrangement links TRBV7-2 to TRBJ2-2; perhaps D is TRBD1 or TRBD2 (5 bases each). CDR3 length: 15 amino acids. Trimming left V 5 bases short and J 0 bases short, with 10 bases between. Germline V gene data show CDR1 as SGHTA and CDR2 as FQGNSA. CDR3 in DNA: TGTGCCAGCAGCAGGGGACGGACGAACACCGGGGAGCTGTTTTTT. Its translation: CASSRGRTNTGELFF.

V is TRBV19 and J is TRBJ2-5; TRBD2 might be the D (5 bases). This CDR3 region has 14 residues. Germline V gene sequence: CDR1 LNHDA, CDR2 SQIVND (reference sequence). The V and J ends lost 2 bases and 5 bases respectively, with 12 bases between them. CDR3 bases: TGTGCCAGTAGTATAACGGGGTTGGGGGAGACCCAGTACTTC. Its protein product is CASSITGLGETQYF.

The chain recombines TRBV28 with TRBJ1-1, with D possibly TRBD1 on 6 matching bases. The germline CDR1 and CDR2 sequences are MDHEN and SYDVKM. V dropped 8 bases and J dropped 4 bases, with 20 bases sitting between them. The CDR3 is 15 amino acids. The CDR3 region is CASSNIMGGFTEAFF. CDR3 DNA sequence: TGTGCCAGCTCTAATATAATGGGGGGCTTCACTGAAGCTTTCTTT.

This clone was found once. The chain couples TRBV4-2 to TRBJ2-5, with D hard to call. The V and J ends lost 0 bases and 1 base respectively, with 9 bases between them. The CDR3 has 15 residues. Looked up from germline, CDR1 is LGHNA and CDR2 is YNFKEQ. The CDR3 region is CASSQDIPTQETQYF. For the CDR3, the DNA is TGTGCCAGCAGCCAAGATATTCCTACCCAAGAGACCCAGTACTTC.

V usage is TRBV18 and J usage is TRBJ1-1; 7 bases agree with TRBD1. Germline trimming cut 2 bases from V and 4 bases from J; bases unmatched to any gene: 13. The CDR3 covers 17 residues. Germline V gives CDR1 KGHSH, CDR2 LQKENI. CDR3 sequence (DNA): TGTGCCAGCTCACCAGAAGTCAGGGGGAAGGGTGGCACTGAAGCTTTCTTT. Translated, it gives CASSPEVRGKGGTEAFF.

The V call is TRBV6-6, the J call TRBJ2-3, with D hard to call. Looked up from germline, CDR1 is MNHNY and CDR2 is SVGAGI (reference sequence). This CDR3 comprises 13 residues. V lost 8 bases and J 9 bases, leaving 18 bases between the germline ends. CDR3 region: CASRAYGPETQYF. In DNA, the CDR3 is TGTGCCAGCCGGGCGTACGGACCCGAAACGCAGTATTTT.

This clone was picked up a small number of times. V and J are TRBV7-2 and TRBJ1-2; possibly TRBD1 for D (6 bases). CDR1 and CDR2 from the germline V gene are SGHTA and FQGNSA. The CDR3 is 14 residues long. V was trimmed by 3 bases and J by 7 bases, leaving 15 bases between them. CDR3 in amino acids: CASSLGNRESGYTF. The DNA for the CDR3 is TGTGCCAGCAGCTTGGGTAACAGGGAGAGTGGCTACACCTTC.

V and J are TRBV6-1 and TRBJ2-1; D gene uncertain. From germline, CDR1 is MNHNS and CDR2 SASEGT. The V gene lost 5 bases and the J gene lost 2 bases, with 13 bases spanning the gap. The CDR3 covers 15 residues. The chain's CDR3 is CASSRDVGTYNEQFF. The CDR3 region has the DNA TGTGCCAGCAGTCGAGATGTAGGGACCTACAATGAGCAGTTCTTC.

The gene calls are TRBV4-2 and TRBJ2-5; D is ambiguous. Germline V CDR1 and CDR2: LGHNA, YNFKEQ. The CDR3 has 14 residues. Trimming stripped 1 base from V and 6 bases from J, with 12 bases between. The chain's CDR3 is CASSQGGVGKTQYF. Here the CDR3 DNA reads TGTGCCAGCAGCCAAGGCGGAGTGGGTAAGACCCAGTACTTC.

The rearrangement links TRBV27 to TRBJ1-2; 9 bases map to TRBD1. Germline V gene data show CDR1 as MNHEY and CDR2 as SMNVEV (reference sequence). V dropped 7 bases and J dropped 7; count of bases not matched to a gene: 7. The CDR3 runs to 13 residues. CDR3 sequence (DNA): TGTGCCAGCAAAATGGGGACAGGGAGTGGCTACACCTTC. This translates into CASKMGTGSGYTF.